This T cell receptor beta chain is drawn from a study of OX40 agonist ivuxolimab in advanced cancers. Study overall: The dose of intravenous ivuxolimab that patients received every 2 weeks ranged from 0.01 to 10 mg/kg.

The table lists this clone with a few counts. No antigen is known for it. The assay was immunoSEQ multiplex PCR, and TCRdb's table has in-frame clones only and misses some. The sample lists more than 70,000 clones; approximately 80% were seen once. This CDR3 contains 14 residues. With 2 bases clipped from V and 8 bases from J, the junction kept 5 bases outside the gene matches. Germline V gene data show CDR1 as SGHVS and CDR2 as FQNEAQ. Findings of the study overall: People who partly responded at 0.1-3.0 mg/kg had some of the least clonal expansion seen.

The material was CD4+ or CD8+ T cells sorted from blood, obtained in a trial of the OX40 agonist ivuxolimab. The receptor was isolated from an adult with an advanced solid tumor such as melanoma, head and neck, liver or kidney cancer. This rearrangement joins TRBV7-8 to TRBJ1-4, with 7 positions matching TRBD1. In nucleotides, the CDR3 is TGTGCCAGCAGCTTACAGGGGGTGTGGGAAAAACTGTTTTTT. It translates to CASSLQGVWEKLFF.